This T cell receptor (beta chain) was sequenced for a study of T cell changes during pregnancy in multiple sclerosis. Profiling relied on immunoSEQ multiplex PCR, and the TCRdb table lists in-frame clones only, not all of them. The sample consists of tens of thousands of clones, 92% of them appearing once. V lost 0 bases to trimming and J lost 2 bases, with 11 bases between them. The CDR3 runs to 15 residues. CDR1 and CDR2 (germline): SGHTA, FQGTGA. The sample here was CD4+ T cells from peripheral blood mononuclear cells, taken after pregnancy. The sequence derives from a female donor with multiple sclerosis, enrolled in a pregnancy study. The chain links TRBV7-3 to TRBJ2-7; tentatively, D is TRBD1 (6 bases). CDR3 coding DNA: TGTGCCAGCAGCTTAACGTCACAGGGTACCTACGAGCAGTACTTC. This codes for CASSLTSQGTYEQYF.